The source of this T cell receptor (beta chain) is a study of T cells in Graves' hyperthyroidism and ophthalmopathy (dated by TCRdb to between 2017 and 2020). As for the study more broadly: TCR V-J signatures able to tell the groups apart were searched for in a discovery cohort of about a hundred patients, of whom under 45 had Graves' ophthalmopathy and some 60 had stable Graves' hyperthyroidism. Whether ophthalmopathy could be predicted prospectively was tested in an independent validation cohort made up of about 18 hyperthyroidism patients plus 17 patients who later progressed to ophthalmopathy. For training and testing, the roughly 100 patients in the discovery cohort were randomly divided in a 7:3 ratio. Thyroid tissue and blood T-cell repertoires from roughly six Graves' hyperthyroidism patients were also compared in the study. Following sampling, methimazole starting at 30 mg daily was given to hyperthyroidism patients, and high-dose intravenous methylprednisolone was given to ophthalmopathy patients. TCR Vbeta CDR3 sequencing of 140 or so peripheral blood samples (under 45 ophthalmopathy, 75 or so hyperthyroidism and roughly 17 progressor patients) is reported in the paper. The paper as a whole reports these results and caveats: Most expanded thyroid clonotypes (frequency above 0.001) were also found in blood, which suggests that blood repertoires may mirror thyroid immune responses. A model built on a 13 V-J signature distinguished ophthalmopathy from stable hyperthyroidism, reaching about 88% sensitivity and around 82% specificity in cross-validation and 80%/75% in testing. In validation, the model predicted progression to ophthalmopathy a median of 6.5 months before onset, with roughly 70% sensitivity and roughly 79% specificity. No statistical method was used to set the sample size in advance, and investigators knew the group allocation.

This clonotype was seen once. Its antigen remains undetermined. The sample holds no much larger clone one base away, and base qualities are not on file. One read alone is a weak basis. The TCR beta CDR3 regions were amplified from RNA transcripts. For the first round of RT-PCR on the TCR CDR3, the HTBI primer set was used together with the Qiagen OneStep RT-PCR kit. A second multiplex PCR round built the libraries, followed by size selection and purification. Sequencing of the libraries was done on an Illumina HiSeq2000 using paired-end 100 bp reads. The study's processing was this. Raw data were processed with SOAPnuke, discarding reads with adapters, uncalled bases, mean Phred below 15, or no exact constant-primer or identifier match. COPE v1.2.5 was used to merge the high-quality paired reads, and each unique nucleotide sequence was defined as a clonotype. MiTCR v1.1 was used to align the clonotypes against IMGT TRBV, TRBD and TRBJ reference segments. Only V-J combinations with frequency above 0.0001, covering 99.2% of repertoires, were analysed. The TCS score was defined as F50 (clonal expansion) divided by E x V (chaos), with BLOSUM62-based TCRdist calculated between CDR3 peptides within each V-J. Welch's t-statistics and random forest reduced roughly 540 V-J features to 13, which were used in a naive Bayes classifier (R e1071). Thyroid-blood repertoire similarity was quantified with the Morisita-Horn index. TCRdb's own reprocessing of the public reads used fastp at Q25 and MiXCR and kept productive beta chains. Rows with one shared CDR3 protein collapse into an entry with the most common genes and DNA. The authors' filters were not applied to this entry. For this sample there are 600,000 to 700,000 distinct CDR3 sequences; approximately 42% appear just once. Roughly 6.5% of the sample rests with the top ten.

Exclusion was applied to patients with uncontrolled infections, other autoimmune diseases, pregnancy or lactation. Clinical symptoms, serum thyroxine and TRAb, thyroid ultrasound, and orbital computed tomography formed the basis for the diagnoses. Total RNA was extracted with Trizol reagent, and quality was checked on an Agilent 2100 Bioanalyzer. This receptor was obtained from an adult man with Graves' disease, either hyperthyroidism or ophthalmopathy (not recorded which). Source material: peripheral blood or thyroid tissue (not recorded which).

The CDR3 region reads CSVDLGSGGYTF. Read as DNA, the sequence is TGCAGCGTTGATCTGGGGAGTGGAGGCTACACCTTC. The chain joins TRBV29-1 to TRBJ1-2; the D gene is not confidently resolved. The CDR3 starts with the cysteine, ends with the phenylalanine, and has 12 residues. Solely the CDR3 DNA is kept, with 36 bases framed from the first base. CDR1 and CDR2 are read off the germline V gene as SQVTM and ANQGSEA. The V end loses 3 bases and the J end loses 8 bases, and a stretch of 13 bases separates them.